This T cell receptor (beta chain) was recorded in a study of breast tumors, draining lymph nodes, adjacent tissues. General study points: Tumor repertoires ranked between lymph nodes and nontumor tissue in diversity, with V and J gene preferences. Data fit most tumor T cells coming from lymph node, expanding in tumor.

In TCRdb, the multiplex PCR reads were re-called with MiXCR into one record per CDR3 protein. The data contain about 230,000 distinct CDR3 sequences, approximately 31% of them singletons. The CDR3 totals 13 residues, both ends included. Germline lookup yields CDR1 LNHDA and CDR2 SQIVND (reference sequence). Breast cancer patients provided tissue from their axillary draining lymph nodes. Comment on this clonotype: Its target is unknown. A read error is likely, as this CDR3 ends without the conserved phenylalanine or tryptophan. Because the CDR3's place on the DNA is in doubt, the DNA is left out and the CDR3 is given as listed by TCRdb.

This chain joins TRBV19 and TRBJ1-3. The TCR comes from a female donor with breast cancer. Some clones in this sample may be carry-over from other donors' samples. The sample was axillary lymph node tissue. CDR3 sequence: CASRWGSGNTIYS.